Below are 15 T cell receptor beta chains sequenced from a single sample in a study of blood T cell repertoires in COVID-19. Here immunoSEQ multiplex PCR was the method, and the copy in TCRdb shows in-frame clones only, minus some. The data hold approximately 25,000 clones, with more than 80% observed a single time. The sample taken for sequencing was peripheral blood. The receptors originated from an elderly woman with active or convalescent COVID-19.

This chain uses TRBV28 with TRBJ1-6; D uncertain. Germline-derived CDR1 and CDR2 are MDHEN and SYDVKM. The V and J ends lost 3 bases and 10 bases respectively, with 13 bases between them. This CDR3 spans 14 amino acids. The CDR3 loop reads CASSFRAGGSPLHF. The CDR3 nucleotides are TGTGCCAGCAGTTTTAGGGCAGGAGGGTCACCCCTCCACTTT.

The chain is built from TRBV2 and TRBJ2-1, with 9 nucleotides matching TRBD1. V lost 5 bases to trimming and J lost 1 base; unmatched junction nucleotides: 6. This CDR3 is 16 amino acids long. CDR1 and CDR2 from the germline V gene are SNHLY and FYNNEI. The chain's CDR3 is CASSLTGGSSYNEQFF. In DNA, the CDR3 is TGTGCCAGCAGTCTTACAGGGGGCAGTTCCTACAATGAGCAGTTCTTC. The full variable domain, in which reference TRBV2 and TRBJ2-1 provide the parts outside the CDR3, is EPEVTQTPSHQVTQMGQEVILRCVPISNHLYFYWYRQILGQKVEFLVSFYNNEISEKSEIFDDQFSVERPDGSNFTLKIRSTKLEDSAMYFCASSLTGGSSYNEQFFGPGTRLTVL.

CDR3 DNA: TGTGCCAGCAGTGAGGGAAGGGGGCCCCGTAATGAAAAACTGTTTTTT. As protein: CASSEGRGPRNEKLFF. V and J are TRBV6-1 and TRBJ1-4; 7 bases map to TRBD1. The CDR3 runs 16 residues. Germline assignment: CDR1 MNHNS and CDR2 SASEGT. V lost 3 bases and J lost 4; bases outside the gene matches: 8.

This chain connects TRBV18 to TRBJ2-3, with TRBD1 matching over 7 bases. V trimming: 2 bases; J trimming: 8 bases; junction bases outside the gene matches: 1. Germline CDR1 and CDR2: KGHSH and LQKENI. The CDR3 is 12 amino acids. CDR3 amino acids: CASSPTGATQYF. For the CDR3, the DNA is TGTGCCAGCTCACCAACAGGGGCTACGCAGTATTTT.

This sequence joins TRBV30 and TRBJ1-5, with 7 bases lining up with TRBD1. CDR3 length: 16 amino acids. V lost 0 bases to trimming and J lost 0 bases; unmatched junction nucleotides: 5. Germline CDR1 reads GTSNPN; CDR2 reads SVGIG (reference sequence). CDR3 in DNA: TGTGCCTGGAGTGTACGGGCAGGGGGTAGCAATCAGCCCCAGCATTTT. Encoded protein: CAWSVRAGGSNQPQHF.

CDR3 coding DNA: TGTGCCAGCAGCTTTGGGGGGTCCTGGGAGACCCAGTACTTC. As protein: CASSFGGSWETQYF. The chain couples TRBV7-6 to TRBJ2-5; D is perhaps TRBD2 (6 bases). The CDR3 loop spans 14 amino acids. Per the germline V gene, CDR1 is SGHVS and CDR2 is FNYEAQ. The V and J ends lost 3 bases and 5 bases respectively, with 13 bases between them.

The chain joins TRBV28 to TRBJ2-1; 7 nucleotides agree with TRBD1. Germline CDR1 MDHEN, CDR2 SYDVKM. The V gene end was trimmed by 2 bases and the J gene end by 3 bases; junction bases not matched to a gene: 4. The CDR3 extends over 15 amino acids. The CDR3 loop reads CASSLETGYYNEQFF. The CDR3 DNA is TGTGCCAGCAGTTTAGAGACAGGGTACTACAATGAGCAGTTCTTC.

The gene calls are TRBV7-3 and TRBJ2-5; TRBD1 matches 9 bases. V was pared by 5 bases and J by 3 bases, with 7 bases of the junction left unmatched. Germline V gives CDR1 SGHTA, CDR2 FQGTGA. This CDR3 is 15 amino acids long. Here the CDR3 reads CASSATGGEEETQYF. The CDR3 DNA follows: TGTGCCAGCAGCGCAACAGGGGGCGAGGAAGAGACCCAGTACTTC.

The rearrangement links TRBV19 to TRBJ1-2; 7 bases are a match to TRBD1. Germline CDR1 reads LNHDA; CDR2 reads SQIVND (reference sequence). The V gene end was trimmed by 3 bases and the J gene end by 4 bases; junction bases not matched to a gene: 8. The CDR3 sequence is 15 residues long. DNA for the CDR3: TGTGCCAGTAGTATGGGACAGTCCGCGGCCTATGGCTACACCTTC. Translation: CASSMGQSAAYGYTF.

J is TRBJ1-5 and V is TRBV2, with D unclear. Germline CDR1 reads SNHLY; CDR2 reads FYNNEI. Trimming removed 5 bases from V and 6 bases from J, with 11 bases in between. There are 13 residues in the CDR3. The CDR3 reads CASSWQEGQPQHF. The CDR3 nucleotides are TGTGCCAGCAGTTGGCAGGAAGGTCAGCCCCAGCATTTT. Drawing the rest from reference TRBV2 and TRBJ1-5, the complete variable domain is EPEVTQTPSHQVTQMGQEVILRCVPISNHLYFYWYRQILGQKVEFLVSFYNNEISEKSEIFDDQFSVERPDGSNFTLKIRSTKLEDSAMYFCASSWQEGQPQHFGDGTRLSIL.

This chain joins TRBV4-1 and TRBJ2-7; the match to TRBD1 covers 7 bases. J was trimmed by 0 bases and V by 1 base; bases with no gene match: 0. The germline CDR1 and CDR2 sequences are MGHRA and YSYEKL. CDR3 length: 14 residues. CDR3 loop: CASSQGQGSYEQYF. CDR3 nucleotides: TGCGCCAGCAGCCAAGGACAGGGCTCCTACGAGCAGTACTTC.

V and J are TRBV28 and TRBJ1-5; tentatively, D is TRBD1 (5 bases). Germline V lookup: CDR1 MDHEN, CDR2 SYDVKM. The CDR3 is 13 amino acids. The V gene lost 6 bases and the J gene lost 6 bases, with 12 bases spanning the gap. CDR3 bases: TGTGCCAGCAGAAGACAGCGTGGTCAGCCCCAGCATTTT. Translation gives CASRRQRGQPQHF.

The V and J genes are TRBV6-5 and TRBJ2-2; perhaps TRBD2 as D (5 bases). The V gene lost 0 bases and the J gene lost 1 base, with 9 bases spanning the gap. The CDR3 is 16 residues long. Germline V lookup: CDR1 MNHEY, CDR2 SVGAGI. The CDR3 sequence is CASSYSVGRNTGELFF. CDR3 bases: TGTGCCAGCAGTTACTCGGTAGGGAGGAACACCGGGGAGCTGTTTTTT.

The rearrangement joins TRBV12-3 or TRBV12-4 to TRBJ1-5; D is undetermined. The V end was cut by 3 bases, the J end by 5 bases, with 8 bases between. The CDR3 is 13 amino acids. CDR3 in amino acids: CASSFSRDQPQHF. CDR3 DNA sequence: TGTGCCAGCAGTTTTTCTCGGGATCAGCCCCAGCATTTT.

The sample holds one count of this clone. The chain employs TRBV2 and TRBJ1-5, with D unresolved. The V end lost 3 bases, the J end lost 0 bases, and 6 bases lay between the germline ends. The CDR3 contains 14 residues. Germline V CDR1 and CDR2: SNHLY, FYNNEI. The CDR3 loop reads CASSDVNSNQPQHF. Here the CDR3 DNA reads TGTGCCAGCAGTGATGTAAATAGCAATCAGCCCCAGCATTTT.